This T cell receptor beta chain derives from a study of cytomegalovirus exposure and HLA in healthy donors. Overall study results and limits: A few CMV-associated chains were confirmed in vitro to be specific for CMV antigens. It was reportedly the case that the classifier diagnosed cytomegalovirus status with high specificity and sensitivity. The study put about 180 TCR beta chains on its list as cytomegalovirus-associated.

The CDR3 sequence is 15 residues long. Germline CDR1 and CDR2: SGHVS and FQNEAQ. After removal of 0 bases from V and 4 bases from J, the junction contained 5 bases not matched to a gene. Worth noting for this clone: What it binds is not known.

The PCR contained 60 Vbeta and 13 Jbeta primers. Using immunoSEQ multiplex PCR, the repertoire was profiled, and TCRdb retains in-frame clones only, with some absent. The data show some 20,000 clones, about 75% seen once. The clonotype comes from a man aged 18 to 29 in good health and CMV-seronegative. The gene calls are TRBV7-8 and TRBJ1-2, with 7 positions matching TRBD1. Specimen: PBMCs. The CDR3 sequence: CASSLASAGGYGYTF. Written as DNA, the CDR3 is TGTGCCAGCAGCTTAGCGTCGGCAGGGGGCTATGGCTACACCTTC.